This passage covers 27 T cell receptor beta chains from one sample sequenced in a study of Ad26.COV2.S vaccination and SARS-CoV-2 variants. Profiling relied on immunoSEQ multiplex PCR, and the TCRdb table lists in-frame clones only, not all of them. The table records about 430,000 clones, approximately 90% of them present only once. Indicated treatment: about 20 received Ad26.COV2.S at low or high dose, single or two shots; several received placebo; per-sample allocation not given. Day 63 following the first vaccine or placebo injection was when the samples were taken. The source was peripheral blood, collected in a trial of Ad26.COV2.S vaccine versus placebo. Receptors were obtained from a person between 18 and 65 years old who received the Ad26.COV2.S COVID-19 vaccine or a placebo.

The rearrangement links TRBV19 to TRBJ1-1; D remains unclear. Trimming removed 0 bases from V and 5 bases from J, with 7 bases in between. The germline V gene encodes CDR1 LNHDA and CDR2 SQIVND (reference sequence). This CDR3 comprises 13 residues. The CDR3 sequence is CASSIEARTEAFF. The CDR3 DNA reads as TGTGCCAGTAGTATAGAGGCGAGGACTGAAGCTTTCTTT.

The CDR3 DNA follows: TGTGCCAGCTCACCGGGACTAGTGGAGCCTCAAGAGACCCAGTACTTC. Translated: CASSPGLVEPQETQYF. The genes are TRBV18 and TRBJ2-5; 8 bases align to TRBD2. Unmatched junction bases numbered 8, after V lost 3 bases and J lost 2 bases. CDR1 is KGHSH and CDR2 is LQKENI in the germline V gene. The CDR3 covers 16 residues. Together with reference TRBV18 and TRBJ2-5, the CDR3 gives the full variable domain: NAGVMQNPRHLVRRRGQEARLRCSPMKGHSHVYWYRQLPEEGLKFMVYLQKENIIDESGMPKERFSAEFPKEGPSILRIQQVVRGDSAAYFCASSPGLVEPQETQYFGPGTRLLVL.

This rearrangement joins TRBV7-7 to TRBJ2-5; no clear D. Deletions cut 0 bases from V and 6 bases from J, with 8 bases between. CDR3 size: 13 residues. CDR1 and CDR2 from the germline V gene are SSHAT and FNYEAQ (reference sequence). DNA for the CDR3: TGTGCCAGCAGCTTAGCCCTGACTCAGACCCAGTACTTC. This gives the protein CASSLALTQTQYF.

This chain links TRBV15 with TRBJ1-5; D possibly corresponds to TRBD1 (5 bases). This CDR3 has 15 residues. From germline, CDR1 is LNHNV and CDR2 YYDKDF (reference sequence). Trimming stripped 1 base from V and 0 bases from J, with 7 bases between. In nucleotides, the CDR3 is TGTGCCACCAGCAGAGGGACAAATAGCAATCAGCCCCAGCATTTT. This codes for CATSRGTNSNQPQHF.

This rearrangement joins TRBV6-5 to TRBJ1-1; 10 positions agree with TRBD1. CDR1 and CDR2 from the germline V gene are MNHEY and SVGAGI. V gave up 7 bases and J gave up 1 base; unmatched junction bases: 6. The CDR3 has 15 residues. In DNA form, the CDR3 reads TGTGCCAGCATCGCGGGGACAGGGGCGAACACTGAAGCTTTCTTT. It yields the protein CASIAGTGANTEAFF.

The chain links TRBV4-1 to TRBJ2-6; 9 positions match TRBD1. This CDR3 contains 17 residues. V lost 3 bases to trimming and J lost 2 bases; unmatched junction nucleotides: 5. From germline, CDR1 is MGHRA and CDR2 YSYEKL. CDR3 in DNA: TGCGCCAGCAGCCAGCCCTGGACAGGGGCTGGGGCCAACGTCCTGACTTTC. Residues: CASSQPWTGAGANVLTF.

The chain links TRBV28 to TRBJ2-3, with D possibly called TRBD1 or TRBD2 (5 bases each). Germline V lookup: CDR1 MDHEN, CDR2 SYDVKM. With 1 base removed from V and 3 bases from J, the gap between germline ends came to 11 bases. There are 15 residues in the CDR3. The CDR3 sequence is CASSLLGPYTDTQYF. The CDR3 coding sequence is TGTGCCAGCAGTTTATTGGGACCATATACAGATACGCAGTATTTT. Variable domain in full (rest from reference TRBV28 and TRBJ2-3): DVKVTQSSRYLVKRTGEKVFLECVQDMDHENMFWYRQDPGLGLRLIYFSYDVKMKEKGDIPEGYSVSREKKERFSLILESASTNQTSMYLCASSLLGPYTDTQYFGPGTRLTVL.

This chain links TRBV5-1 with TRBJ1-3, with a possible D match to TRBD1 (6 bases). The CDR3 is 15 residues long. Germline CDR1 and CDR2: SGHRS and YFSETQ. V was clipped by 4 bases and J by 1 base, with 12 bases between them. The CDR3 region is CASSIAQGSGNTIYF. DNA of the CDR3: TGCGCCAGCAGCATCGCACAGGGTTCTGGAAACACCATATATTTT.

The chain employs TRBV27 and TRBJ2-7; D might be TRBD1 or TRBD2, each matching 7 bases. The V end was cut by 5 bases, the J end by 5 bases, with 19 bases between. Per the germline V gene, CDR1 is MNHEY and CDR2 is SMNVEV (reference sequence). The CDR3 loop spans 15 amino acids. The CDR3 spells CASSPWGGGVNEQYF. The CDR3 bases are TGTGCCAGCAGTCCCTGGGGAGGGGGCGTCAACGAGCAGTACTTC.

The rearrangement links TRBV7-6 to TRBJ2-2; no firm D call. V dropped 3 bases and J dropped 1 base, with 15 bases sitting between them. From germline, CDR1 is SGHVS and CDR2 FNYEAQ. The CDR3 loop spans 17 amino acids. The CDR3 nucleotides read TGTGCCAGCAGCTTGTCAGCCACCAGTGTGAACACCGGGGAGCTGTTTTTT. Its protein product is CASSLSATSVNTGELFF.

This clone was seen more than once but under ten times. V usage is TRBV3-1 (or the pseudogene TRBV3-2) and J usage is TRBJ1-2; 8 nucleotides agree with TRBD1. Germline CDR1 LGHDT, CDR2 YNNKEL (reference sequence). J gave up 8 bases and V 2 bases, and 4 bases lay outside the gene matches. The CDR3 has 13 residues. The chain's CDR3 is CASSQQGAVGYTF. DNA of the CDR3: TGTGCCAGCAGCCAACAGGGGGCTGTAGGCTACACCTTC.

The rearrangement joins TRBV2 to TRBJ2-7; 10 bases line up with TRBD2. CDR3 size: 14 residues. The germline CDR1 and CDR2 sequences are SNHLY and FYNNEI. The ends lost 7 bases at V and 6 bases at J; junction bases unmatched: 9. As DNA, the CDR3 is TGTGCCAGCAATAAGCGGGAGGGGGTAAGCGAGCAGTACTTC. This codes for CASNKREGVSEQYF.

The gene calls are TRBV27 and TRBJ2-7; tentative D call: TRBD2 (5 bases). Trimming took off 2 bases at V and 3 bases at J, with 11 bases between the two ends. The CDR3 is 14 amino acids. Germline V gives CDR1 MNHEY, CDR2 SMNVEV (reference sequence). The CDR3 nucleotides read TGTGCCAGCAGTTTAAAGCCAGAGGGCTACGAGCAGTACTTC. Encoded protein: CASSLKPEGYEQYF.

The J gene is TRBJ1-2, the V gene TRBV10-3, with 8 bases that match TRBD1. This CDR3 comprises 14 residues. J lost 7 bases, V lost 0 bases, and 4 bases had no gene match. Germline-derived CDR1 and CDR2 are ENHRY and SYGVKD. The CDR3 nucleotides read TGTGCCATCAGTGAGTCAGCCAGGGGGCCTGGCTACACCTTC. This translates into CAISESARGPGYTF.

The CDR3 coding sequence is TGTGCCAGCAGTGGAAAGCCGAACCAAGAGACCCAGTACTTC. Translated: CASSGKPNQETQYF. The chain carries TRBV28 and TRBJ2-5; D remains ambiguous. The CDR3 is 14 residues long. Trimming shortened V by 5 bases and J by 0 bases, and 10 bases separated the two germline ends. Germline-derived CDR1 and CDR2 are MDHEN and SYDVKM.

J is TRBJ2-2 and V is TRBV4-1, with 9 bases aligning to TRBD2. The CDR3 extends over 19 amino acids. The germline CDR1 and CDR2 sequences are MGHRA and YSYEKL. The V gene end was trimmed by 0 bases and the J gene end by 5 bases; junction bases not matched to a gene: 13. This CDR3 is CASSQDLTSGGVGTGELFF. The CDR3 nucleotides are TGCGCCAGCAGCCAAGATCTGACTAGCGGAGGGGTAGGAACCGGGGAGCTGTTTTTT.

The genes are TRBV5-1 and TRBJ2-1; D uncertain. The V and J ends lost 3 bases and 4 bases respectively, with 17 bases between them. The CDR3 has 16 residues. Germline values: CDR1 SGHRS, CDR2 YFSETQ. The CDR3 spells CASSSPLGSVYNEQFF. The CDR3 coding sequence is TGCGCCAGCAGCTCTCCGCTGGGGTCGGTTTACAATGAGCAGTTCTTC. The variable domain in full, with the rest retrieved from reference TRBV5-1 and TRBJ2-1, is KAGVTQTPRYLIKTRGQQVTLSCSPISGHRSVSWYQQTPGQGLQFLFEYFSETQRNKGNFPGRFSGRQFSNSRSEMNVSTLELGDSALYLCASSSPLGSVYNEQFFGPGTRLTVL.

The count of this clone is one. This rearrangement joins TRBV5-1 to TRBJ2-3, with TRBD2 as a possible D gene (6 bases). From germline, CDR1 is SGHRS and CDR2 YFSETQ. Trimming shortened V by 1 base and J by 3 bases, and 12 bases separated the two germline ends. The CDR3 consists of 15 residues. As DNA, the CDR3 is TGCGCCAGCAGCTTGTGGGGGAGCGGGACAGATACGCAGTATTTT. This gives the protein CASSLWGSGTDTQYF.

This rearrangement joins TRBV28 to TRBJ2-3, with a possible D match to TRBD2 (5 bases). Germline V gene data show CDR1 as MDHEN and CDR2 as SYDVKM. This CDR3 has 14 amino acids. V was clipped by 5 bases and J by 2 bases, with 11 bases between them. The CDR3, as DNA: TGTGCCAGCAGTCCTCGGACTCTCACAGATACGCAGTATTTT. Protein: CASSPRTLTDTQYF.

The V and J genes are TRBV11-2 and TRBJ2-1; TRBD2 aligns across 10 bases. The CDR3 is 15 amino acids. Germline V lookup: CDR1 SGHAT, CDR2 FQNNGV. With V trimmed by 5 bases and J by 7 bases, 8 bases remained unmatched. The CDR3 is CASSQLAGSHNEQFF. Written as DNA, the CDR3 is TGTGCCAGCAGCCAACTAGCGGGAAGCCATAATGAGCAGTTCTTC.

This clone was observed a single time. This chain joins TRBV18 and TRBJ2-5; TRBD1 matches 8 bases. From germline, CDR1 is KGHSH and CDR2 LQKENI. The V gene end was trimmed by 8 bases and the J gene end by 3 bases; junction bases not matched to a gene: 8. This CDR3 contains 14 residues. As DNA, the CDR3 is TGTGCCAGCCAAATTGGACAGGGTGAAGAGACCCAGTACTTC. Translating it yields CASQIGQGEETQYF.

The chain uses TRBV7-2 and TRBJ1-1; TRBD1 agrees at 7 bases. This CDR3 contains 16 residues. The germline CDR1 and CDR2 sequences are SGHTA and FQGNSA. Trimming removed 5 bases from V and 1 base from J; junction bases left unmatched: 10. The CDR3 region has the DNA TGTGCCAGCAGCCCCAGACAGGGCGGTGCGAACACTGAAGCTTTCTTT. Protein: CASSPRQGGANTEAFF.

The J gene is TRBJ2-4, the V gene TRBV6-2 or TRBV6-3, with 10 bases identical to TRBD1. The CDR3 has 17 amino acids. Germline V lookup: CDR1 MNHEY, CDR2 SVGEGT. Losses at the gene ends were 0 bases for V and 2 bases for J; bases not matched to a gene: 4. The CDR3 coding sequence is TGTGCCAGCAGTTACTCGACAGGGGGCCTCACCAAAAACATTCAGTACTTC. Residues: CASSYSTGGLTKNIQYF.

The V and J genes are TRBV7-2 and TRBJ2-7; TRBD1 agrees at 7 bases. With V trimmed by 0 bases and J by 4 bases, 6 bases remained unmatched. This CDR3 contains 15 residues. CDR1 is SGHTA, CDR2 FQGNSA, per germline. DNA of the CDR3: TGTGCCAGCAGCTTAGCCCCGGGACAGTCTTACGAGCAGTACTTC. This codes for CASSLAPGQSYEQYF.

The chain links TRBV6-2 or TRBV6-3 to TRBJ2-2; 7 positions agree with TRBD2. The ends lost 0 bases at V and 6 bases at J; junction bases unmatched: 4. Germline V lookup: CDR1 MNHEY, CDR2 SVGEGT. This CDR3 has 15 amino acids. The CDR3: CASSYSRLAAGELFF. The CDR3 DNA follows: TGTGCCAGCAGTTACTCTCGGCTAGCGGCCGGGGAGCTGTTTTTT.

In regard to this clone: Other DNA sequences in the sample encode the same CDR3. The CDR3 DNA reads as TGTGCCATCAGAAGCGGGACTAGCACAGATACGCAGTATTTT. Translation: CAIRSGTSTDTQYF. The chain joins TRBV10-3 to TRBJ2-3, with 7 bases identical to TRBD2. V gave up 6 bases and J gave up 0 bases; unmatched junction bases: 3. The CDR3 consists of 14 residues. Germline V gives CDR1 ENHRY, CDR2 SYGVKD.

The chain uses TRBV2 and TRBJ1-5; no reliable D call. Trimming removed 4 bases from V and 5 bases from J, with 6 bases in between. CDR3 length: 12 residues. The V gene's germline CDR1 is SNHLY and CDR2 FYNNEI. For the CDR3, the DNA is TGTGCCAGCAGTGCCGGAGATCAGCCCCAGCATTTT. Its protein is CASSAGDQPQHF. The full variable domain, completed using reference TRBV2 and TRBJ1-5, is EPEVTQTPSHQVTQMGQEVILRCVPISNHLYFYWYRQILGQKVEFLVSFYNNEISEKSEIFDDQFSVERPDGSNFTLKIRSTKLEDSAMYFCASSAGDQPQHFGDGTRLSIL.